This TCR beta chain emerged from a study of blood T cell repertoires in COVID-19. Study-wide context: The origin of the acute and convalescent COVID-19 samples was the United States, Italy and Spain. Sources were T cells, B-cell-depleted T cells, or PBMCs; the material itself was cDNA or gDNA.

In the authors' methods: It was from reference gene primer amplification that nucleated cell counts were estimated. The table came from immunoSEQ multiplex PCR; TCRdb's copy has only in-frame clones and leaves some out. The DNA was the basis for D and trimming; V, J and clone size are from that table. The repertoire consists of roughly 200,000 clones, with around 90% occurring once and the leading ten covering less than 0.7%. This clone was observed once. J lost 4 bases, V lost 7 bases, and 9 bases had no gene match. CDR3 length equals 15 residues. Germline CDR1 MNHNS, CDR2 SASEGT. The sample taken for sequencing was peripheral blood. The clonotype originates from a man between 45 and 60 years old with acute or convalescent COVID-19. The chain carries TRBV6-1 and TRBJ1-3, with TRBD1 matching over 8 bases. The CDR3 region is CASNPTGELGNTIYF. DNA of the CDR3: TGTGCCAGCAACCCGACAGGGGAGTTGGGAAACACCATATATTTT.